This T cell receptor (beta chain) was captured in a study of long-term antiretroviral therapy in people with HIV. Notes on the study in general: Clonal expansions arising prior to ART prevailed in the repertoire at every time point.

It was version v3.0 of the immunoSEQ assay that was run at survey level. Assay: immunoSEQ multiplex PCR; the TCRdb copy retains only in-frame clones and omits some. The data contain approximately 35,000 clones, approximately 83% of them singletons. Germline assignment: CDR1 SNHLY and CDR2 FYNNEI. This CDR3 is 17 amino acids long. V trimming: 5 bases; J trimming: 6 bases; junction bases outside the gene matches: 15. For this clone: The antigen remains unidentified.

The chain joins TRBV2 to TRBJ2-3, with 9 bases identical to TRBD2. The sequence was obtained from a young man with HIV. The sample consisted of unsorted PBMCs, taken 2.2 years after starting antiretroviral therapy. The CDR3 spells CASSYYLSGGPRDTQYF. DNA for the CDR3: TGTGCCAGCAGTTACTACCTTAGCGGGGGCCCTAGGGATACGCAGTATTTT.